This T cell receptor beta chain was documented in a study of T cell repertoires and HLA-DP antigens. Study background: Alloreactive CD4+ T cells targeted HLA-DP on transduced HeLa. DNA input averaged approximately 220 ng in sorted CD137+CD4+ and around 1,200 ng in pre-culture CD4+. Study results and limitations: Average cumulative frequency of previously undetected clones was about 40% against one allele and roughly 49% against the other.

The CDR3 length is 15 residues. CDR1 SQVTM and CDR2 ANQGSEA come from the germline V gene. Trimming at V came to 2 bases and at J to 5 bases, leaving 2 bases not matched to a gene. For pre-culture CD4+ samples, the target was approximately 190,000 T cell genomes. Repertoires were generated with immunoSEQ multiplex PCR, while TCRdb's copy carries only in-frame clones and drops some. The sample has more than 90,000 clones, 80% to 95% seen once. Comment on this clone: The target antigen is unknown.

The rearrangement joins TRBV29-1 to TRBJ2-1; TRBD2 agrees at 14 bases. Sequencing was carried out using CD4+ T cells from PBMCs. This TCR was recovered from a woman aged 18-29 years in good health and CMV-seronegative. The CDR3 is CSVERGLAGDNEQFF. CDR3 nucleotide sequence: TGCAGCGTTGAAAGGGGACTAGCGGGAGACAATGAGCAGTTCTTC.